This T cell receptor beta chain was found in a study of beta chain features in type 1 diabetes. Study overall: Analysis included more than 90 million sorted cells drawn from all samples. Findings of the study overall: In every one of the four CD4+ subsets, TCRB CDR3s were moderately but significantly shorter in Type 1 diabetes patients. In the patient group, naive, central memory and Treg TCRB repertoires seemed more alike than in the healthy donor group.

The table lists this clone with a count of one. Its target is unknown. The collection from each donor was one heparinised blood draw averaging around 100 mL. Reverse transcription of all isolated RNA meant that expressed TCRB transcripts were sequenced. The average output of naive, central memory and regulatory T cell samples was about 3.3 million reads. The method was immunoSEQ multiplex PCR; TCRdb's version includes in-frame clones alone and lacks a portion of them. The sample holds under 300,000 clones, approximately 10% seen once. The specimen sequenced was naive CD4+ T cells from blood. This sequence originates from a man younger than 45 with type 1 diabetes.

The CDR3 sequence is CASSQGLAGPGETQYF. DNA of the CDR3: TGTGCCAGCAGCCAAGGACTAGCGGGTCCTGGGGAGACCCAGTACTTC. The chain has TRBV4-2 and TRBJ2-5; 10 positions agree with TRBD2. This CDR3 spans 16 amino acids. J gave up 5 bases and V 1 base, and 7 bases lay outside the gene matches. The germline V gene encodes CDR1 LGHNA and CDR2 YNFKEQ.